This T cell receptor (beta chain) came from a study of beta chain features in type 1 diabetes. A single heparinised draw of approximately 0.12 L on average was taken per donor. Cell sorting via CD45RO/CCR7/CD25/CD127/CD95/CD27 was performed to obtain CD4+ naive, central memory, regulatory and stem cell-like memory cells. Investigators reverse transcribed all isolated RNA, so they sequenced expressed TCRB transcripts. Generated by immunoSEQ multiplex PCR, the TCRdb table keeps only in-frame clones and is missing some. The sample has 450,000 or so clones; about an eighth are singletons. The CDR3 consists of 15 residues. J was trimmed by 4 bases and V by 1 base; bases with no gene match: 6. From germline, CDR1 is SEHNR and CDR2 FQNEAQ (reference sequence). Study-level points and caveats: Insertions were fewer and deletions more numerous at VDJ junctions in type 1 diabetes patients.

The sample holds a few counts of this clone. The antigen is unknown. The genes are TRBV7-9 and TRBJ2-5; 7 nucleotides line up with TRBD2. The clonotype comes from a woman younger than 30 in good health. Sequencing was carried out using naive CD4+ T cells from blood. As DNA, the CDR3 is TGTGCCAGCAGCTTAGGACTAGCAGCGAGAGAGACCCAGTACTTC. Its translation: CASSLGLAARETQYF.